This T cell receptor (beta chain) was captured by sequencing in a study of blood T cell repertoires in COVID-19. For the study at large: Samples came from the United States, Italy and Spain, spanning acute and convalescent COVID-19. Sample material is recorded as cDNA or gDNA derived from T cells, B-cell-depleted T cells, or PBMCs.

Authors' analysis steps: The assay estimated nucleated cells by amplifying reference gene primers. TCRdb keeps only in-frame clones here, not all; method: immunoSEQ multiplex PCR. The D gene and trimming were derived from the DNA, and the V and J assignments and clone size from that table. The sample records about 300,000 clones, roughly 86% being singletons. The sequenced sample was peripheral blood. The source is a man aged 65 to 79 with acute or convalescent COVID-19.

Written as DNA, the CDR3 is TGTGCCAGCAGCTTAAGCCAGGACAGGGGGTCCTACGAGCAGTACTTC. Its translation is CASSLSQDRGSYEQYF. The chain employs TRBV7-8 and TRBJ2-7, with TRBD1 identical over 10 bases. After removal of 2 bases from V and 1 base from J, the junction contained 5 bases not matched to a gene. The CDR3 runs to 16 residues. Germline values: CDR1 SGHVS, CDR2 FQNEAQ.